This note documents a single T cell receptor beta chain sequence. No antigen is known for it. A multiplex PCR was run with 60 Vbeta primers and 13 Jbeta primers. TCRdb keeps only in-frame clones here, not all; method: immunoSEQ multiplex PCR. This repertoire shows 150,000 to 200,000 clones, about 75% found once; its top ten account for roughly 7.1%. This entry comes from a study of cytomegalovirus exposure and HLA in healthy donors. Germline V gives CDR1 SGHTA, CDR2 FQGNSA. This CDR3 is 18 amino acids long. The germline V and J ends were trimmed by 5 bases and 2 bases, with 25 bases remaining between them. Study findings and constraints: A likely sequencing artifact accounted for one observed cluster of highly shared sequence variants.

The chain is built from TRBV7-2 and TRBJ2-7, with a tentative D call TRBD2 (5 bases). The TCR comes from a woman in her thirties or forties in good health and CMV-seropositive. The source material was PBMCs. For the CDR3, the DNA is TGTGCCAGCAGCAGCAGAGGGCTGGGTATAGGCATTCCCTACGAGCAGTACTTC. Translation: CASSSRGLGIGIPYEQYF.